This TCR beta chain was sequenced for a study of cytotoxic CD8 clonotypes in ibrutinib-treated CLL listed by TCRdb under 2021. Some background on the complete study: In this cohort, approximately 15 patients were treatment-naive and ten to eleven were relapsed/refractory, while around 18 had unmutated IGHV. Partial responses were observed in some 24 patients and complete responses in 2; after a median follow-up of around 64 months, remission was maintained in around 14 patients and progression was observed in approximately 12. Response samples were obtained after a median of around 11 months of treatment, with a range of roughly 6 to 40 months. On average, each sample yielded 255,043 productive templates and under 95,000 productive rearrangements. Longitudinal samples were available for about 30% of the roughly 86 trial participants. Cryopreserved peripheral blood mononuclear cells were obtained before treatment, at response, and at either sustained remission or disease progression. Every sample from remission and from progressive disease was obtained while the patients were still on ibrutinib.

Each clonotype received, on average, around 10x coverage in deep resolution sequencing performed on a MiSeq, where the target depth lay between 1 in 1 million and 1 in 200,000 T cells. The immunoSEQ hsTCRB Kit was used to generate TCR beta libraries. The study's own analysis went as follows. The data were analyzed with ImmunoSEQ Analyzer and ImmunoSEQ Data Assistant, and V, D and J gene assignments followed IMGT definitions. Clonality, which ranges from 0 to 1, was calculated as one minus the normalized Shannon entropy of productive rearrangement frequencies. Public clonotype analysis was restricted to overrepresented clonotypes comprising at least 0.05% of each patient's repertoire. Thirteen repertoires from age-matched healthy donors, obtained from immuneACCESS, served as clonality controls. The source is immuneACCESS, and TCRdb retained only in-frame sequences with V and J called. Part of the clones is not carried over; for the studies checked, unresolved V genes explain less than half of this, and the remainder is unexplained. V and J calls plus clone size are reproduced from that table; the DNA served to infer D and trimming. The sample has approximately 320,000 clones on record, 67% of them singletons. The ten most abundant clones make up about 5.9% of the sample.

The CDR3 measures 15 amino acids from cysteine to phenylalanine. Kept here is only the CDR3 DNA, which spans 45 bases and is read in frame from base 1. The germline V gene provides CDR1 MNHEY and CDR2 SVGAGI. Between the V and J ends, shortened by 2 bases and 3 bases respectively, the junction contains 12 bases. Results the study describes overall, beyond this receptor: Sustained-remission and progressing patients did not have matched sampling times, and lymph node repertoires were not examined. Public clonotypes were rare and either shrank or stayed stable during treatment, and the rise in clonality at ibrutinib response reflected expansion of private clonotypes. At ibrutinib response clonality went up, during sustained remission it held steady, and at progression it dropped back toward baseline. Baseline clonality was found to be higher than that of age-matched healthy donors and was strongly correlated with circulating CD8+ T-cell counts.

For TCR beta library preparation, approximately 1.8 micrograms of genomic DNA was extracted from cryopreserved PBMCs. High-throughput TCR beta sequencing was performed on longitudinal blood samples from CLL patients receiving ibrutinib monotherapy. The patients took part in an open-label, single-center phase 2 trial of ibrutinib monotherapy. As to this clone: Its target antigen remains unknown. Base qualities are not at hand, and no much larger clone is one base apart.

Sequencing used PBMCs, obtained after 36 months of ibrutinib treatment. The chain uses TRBV6-5 and TRBJ2-3, with a weak D call of TRBD2 (7 bases match). The origin of this receptor is a human donor with chronic lymphocytic leukemia. The DNA reads as follows: TGTGCCAGCAGTTACGGGGCGGGGGCTACAGATACGCAGTATTTT. The resulting protein is CASSYGAGATDTQYF.